This T cell receptor (beta chain) was captured in a study of shared clonotypes between healthy human individuals. Study-level findings and limits: Richness estimates generally favored naive over memory subsets. Researchers sampled blood only, noting tissue repertoires likely differ. Investigators expected sequencing depth to affect clonotype sharing among donors.

For this clone: Its antigen is unknown.

CD8 cells classed as naive were CD45RO-negative and positively selected for CCR7, excluding terminally differentiated effector memory CD45RA+ cells. All donors were Caucasian adults living in Nashville, Tennessee. TCRdb's table, derived via immunoSEQ multiplex PCR, lists solely in-frame clones and lacks some. The table includes over 800,000 clones, nearly 95% detected once. The material sequenced was naive CD8+ T cells sorted from blood. The receptor comes from a man aged 25-45 years in good health.

The chain's CDR3 is CASSLAVVRAGRAYNEQFF. Here the CDR3 DNA reads TGTGCCAGCAGCTTAGCGGTGGTGAGGGCTGGGAGGGCCTACAATGAGCAGTTCTTC. V usage is TRBV7-9 and J usage is TRBJ2-1; 7 bases line up with TRBD2. The CDR3 contains 19 residues. The V and J ends lost 0 bases and 2 bases, in that order; junction bases with no gene match: 13. Germline lookup yields CDR1 SEHNR and CDR2 FQNEAQ (reference sequence). Full variable domain (missing parts from reference TRBV7-9 and TRBJ2-1): DTGVSQNPRHKITKRGQNVTFRCDPISEHNRLYWYRQTLGQGPEFLTYFQNEAQLEKSRLLSDRFSAERPKGSFSTLEIQRTEQGDSAMYLCASSLAVVRAGRAYNEQFFGPGTRLTVL.